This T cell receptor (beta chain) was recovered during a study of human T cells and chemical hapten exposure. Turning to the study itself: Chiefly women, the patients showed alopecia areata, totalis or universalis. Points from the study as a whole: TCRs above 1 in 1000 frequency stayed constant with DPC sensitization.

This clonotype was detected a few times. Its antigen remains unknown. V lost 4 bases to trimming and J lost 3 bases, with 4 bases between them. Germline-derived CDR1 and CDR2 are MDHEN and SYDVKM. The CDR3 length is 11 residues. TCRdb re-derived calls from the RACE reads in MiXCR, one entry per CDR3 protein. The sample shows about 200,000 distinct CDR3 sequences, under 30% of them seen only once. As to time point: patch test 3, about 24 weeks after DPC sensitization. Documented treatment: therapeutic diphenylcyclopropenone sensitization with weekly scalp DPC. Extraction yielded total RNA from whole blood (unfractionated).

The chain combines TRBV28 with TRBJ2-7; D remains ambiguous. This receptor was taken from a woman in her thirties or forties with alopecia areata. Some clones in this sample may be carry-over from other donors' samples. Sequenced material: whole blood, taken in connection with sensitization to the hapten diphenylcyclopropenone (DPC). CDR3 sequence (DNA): TGTGCCAGCAGTTCTATCTACGAGCAGTACTTC. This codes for CASSSIYEQYF.